A single sample gave rise to the 30 T cell receptor beta chains below, sequenced in a study of control samples from healthy donors and cancer patients. Repertoires were generated with immunoSEQ multiplex PCR, while TCRdb's copy carries only in-frame clones and drops some. Here the sample spans approximately 15,000 clones, 75% to 90% being singletons. The sequenced sample consisted of PBMCs. Source of these receptors: an older woman with colorectal cancer.

This chain links TRBV19 with TRBJ2-7; 9 nucleotides match TRBD1. Germline V lookup: CDR1 LNHDA, CDR2 SQIVND (reference sequence). The CDR3 length is 15 residues. V was clipped by 5 bases and J by 2 bases; unmatched bases: 7. The CDR3, as DNA: TGTGCCAGTAGTGGAAAGGGACAGGGTACCTACGAGCAGTACTTC. This translates into CASSGKGQGTYEQYF.

The V and J genes are TRBV7-9 and TRBJ2-1; the match to TRBD2 covers 7 bases. The junction had 8 bases not matched to a gene; V was cut back by 5 bases and J by 4 bases. CDR3 length: 15 amino acids. The germline V gene has CDR1 SEHNR and CDR2 FQNEAQ (reference sequence). In DNA form, the CDR3 reads TGTGCCAGCAGCCCGAAGGGCGGGGGTTACAATGAGCAGTTCTTC. Residues: CASSPKGGGYNEQFF.

The chain joins TRBV4-1 to TRBJ2-6, with 9 bases matching TRBD1. CDR1 and CDR2 from the germline V gene are MGHRA and YSYEKL. J gave up 4 bases and V 4 bases, and 5 bases lay outside the gene matches. This CDR3 has 16 residues. The CDR3 DNA is TGCGCCAGCAGCCTGGGACAGGGCACCGGGGCCAACGTCCTGACTTTC. Its translation: CASSLGQGTGANVLTF.

The chain carries TRBV5-4 and TRBJ2-7; maybe TRBD1 (5 bases). Trimming pared 6 bases from V and 5 bases from J, leaving 15 bases between. Germline V CDR1 and CDR2: SGHNT, YYREEE (reference sequence). There are 13 residues in the CDR3. CDR3 in DNA: TGTGCCAGCACCAACGGGCAGGGCCACGAGCAGTACTTC. It encodes CASTNGQGHEQYF.

The chain links TRBV5-1 to TRBJ2-1; 9 nucleotides align to TRBD1. V lost 4 bases, J lost 8 bases, and 7 bases stayed unmatched. This CDR3 contains 14 residues. Germline V gene lookup returns CDR1 SGHRS and CDR2 YFSETQ. Written as DNA, the CDR3 is TGCGCCAGCAGCGTTACAGGGGGCATGGATGAGCAGTTCTTC. Residues: CASSVTGGMDEQFF.

The chain couples TRBV11-2 to TRBJ2-7; 10 bases align to TRBD2. This CDR3 region has 14 residues. V gave up 3 bases and J gave up 5 bases; unmatched junction bases: 4. Germline-derived CDR1 and CDR2 are SGHAT and FQNNGV. The CDR3 sequence is CASSLLAGVNEQYF. The CDR3 DNA is TGTGCCAGCAGCTTGCTAGCGGGAGTGAACGAGCAGTACTTC. The full variable domain, in which reference TRBV11-2 and TRBJ2-7 provide the parts outside the CDR3, is EAGVAQSPRYKIIEKRQSVAFWCNPISGHATLYWYQQILGQGPKLLIQFQNNGVVDDSQLPKDRFSAERLKGVDSTLKIQPAKLEDSAVYLCASSLLAGVNEQYFGPGTRLTVT.

This chain connects TRBV14 to TRBJ2-7; 9 nucleotides match TRBD2. CDR1 and CDR2 from the germline V gene are SGHDN and FVKESK. V lost 3 bases to trimming and J lost 7 bases; unmatched junction nucleotides: 13. This CDR3 is 16 amino acids long. In nucleotides, the CDR3 is TGTGCCAGCAGCCAGCTCCCGGGACTAGCCCAGGTGGAGCAGTACTTC. Protein sequence: CASSQLPGLAQVEQYF.

V usage is TRBV12-3 or TRBV12-4 and J usage is TRBJ2-1; 10 bases are shared with TRBD2. The J segment lost 6 bases and the V segment lost 7 bases, leaving 3 bases of the junction unmatched. CDR3 length: 13 residues. The chain's CDR3 is CASTLAGANEQFF. CDR3 nucleotides: TGTGCCAGCACTCTAGCGGGGGCCAATGAGCAGTTCTTC.

The chain couples TRBV27 to TRBJ1-5; 8 bases are a match to TRBD1. The germline V gene encodes CDR1 MNHEY and CDR2 SMNVEV (reference sequence). V lost 4 bases, J lost 0 bases, and 8 bases stayed unmatched. This CDR3 has 17 residues. The CDR3 nucleotides are TGTGCCAGCAGTTCAAGGACAGGGCCCCATAGCAATCAGCCCCAGCATTTT. Translated, it gives CASSSRTGPHSNQPQHF.

This chain uses TRBV6-2 or TRBV6-3 with TRBJ2-5, with TRBD2 identical over 12 bases. The CDR3 runs to 15 residues. Germline CDR1 is MNHEY and CDR2 is SVGEGT. After removal of 6 bases from V and 7 bases from J, the junction contained 9 bases not matched to a gene. CDR3 coding DNA: TGTGCCAGCAGGCCTACTAGCGGGGGGACGGGGACCCAGTACTTC. Translated: CASRPTSGGTGTQYF.

The rearrangement links TRBV6-2 or TRBV6-3 to TRBJ2-7, with 9 positions matching TRBD2. The trim removed 4 bases at V and 6 bases at J, leaving 10 bases unmatched. The CDR3 runs to 15 residues. Germline assignment: CDR1 MNHEY and CDR2 SVGEGT. DNA for the CDR3: TGTGCCAGCAGTTTAGGGACTAGCCCCAGGGGCGAGCAGTACTTC. As protein: CASSLGTSPRGEQYF.

This clone was seen a handful of times. The chain has TRBV7-8 and TRBJ1-2; possible D gene TRBD1, 5 bases. CDR1 is SGHVS, CDR2 FQNEAQ, per germline. The CDR3 spans 14 residues. The ends were cut back, 5 bases at V and 0 bases at J, with 10 bases in the middle. The CDR3 protein is CASSRGTTNYGYTF. The CDR3 region has the DNA TGTGCCAGCAGCCGCGGGACCACTAACTATGGCTACACCTTC.

This chain joins TRBV2 and TRBJ1-2; D ambiguous. The germline V gene encodes CDR1 SNHLY and CDR2 FYNNEI. CDR3 size: 13 residues. Between the trimmed V and J ends, which lost 3 bases and 8 bases, there was a span of 13 bases. CDR3: CASSERSSQGYTF. The CDR3 DNA reads TGTGCCAGCAGTGAGAGAAGCAGTCAGGGCTACACCTTC.

This chain joins TRBV6-5 and TRBJ1-4; the D is unclear. V was cut by 5 bases and J by 7 bases, with 14 bases left in between. CDR3 size: 14 residues. Germline loops: CDR1 MNHEY, CDR2 SVGAGI. Here the CDR3 reads CASSLTRGREKLFF. The DNA for the CDR3 is TGTGCCAGCAGTCTTACCCGGGGTCGTGAAAAACTGTTTTTT.

The chain uses TRBV29-1 and TRBJ1-2, with D uncertain. Trimming removed 3 bases at V and 8 bases at J, with 13 bases between. CDR1 and CDR2 from the germline V gene are SQVTM and ANQGSEA. CDR3 length equals 12 residues. The CDR3 DNA reads as TGCAGCGTTGAGTACGGTCTAGGCGGCTACACCTTC. This gives the protein CSVEYGLGGYTF.

This clone showed up just once. This chain uses TRBV19 with TRBJ2-7; D is unresolved. V was shortened by 2 bases and J by 5 bases, with 16 bases between the two germline ends. The CDR3 length is 15 residues. Germline CDR1 is LNHDA and CDR2 is SQIVND (reference sequence). The CDR3 loop reads CASSILGSNLDEQYF. In DNA form, the CDR3 reads TGTGCCAGTAGTATACTTGGTAGTAATCTCGACGAGCAGTACTTC.

The rearrangement uses TRBV5-8 and TRBJ1-3; D is ambiguous. Trimming shortened V by 2 bases and J by 0 bases, and 12 bases separated the two germline ends. The CDR3 covers 16 residues. Per the germline V gene, CDR1 is SGHTS and CDR2 is YDEGEE. CDR3 nucleotides: TGTGCCAGCAGCTTCCAGGAACTAACCTCTGGAAACACCATATATTTT. This encodes CASSFQELTSGNTIYF.

This rearrangement joins TRBV7-9 to TRBJ2-5; TRBD2 might be the D (6 bases). Trimming left V 2 bases short and J 4 bases short, with 11 bases between. Germline V gene sequence: CDR1 SEHNR, CDR2 FQNEAQ (reference sequence). This CDR3 is built from 14 residues. CDR3 coding DNA: TGTGCCAGCAGCTTAACGGGAGTCCCAGAGACCCAGTACTTC. It yields the protein CASSLTGVPETQYF.

This chain joins TRBV12-3 or TRBV12-4 and TRBJ2-7, with D perhaps matching TRBD1 (6 bases). There are 13 residues in the CDR3. V shed 6 bases and J shed 5 bases, with 14 bases lying between them. The CDR3 nucleotides read TGTGCCAGCAGCACCGGACAGATCCACGAGCAGTACTTC. Translation: CASSTGQIHEQYF.

The chain links TRBV25-1 to TRBJ1-1; weak D call: TRBD1 (6 bases). Between the trimmed V and J ends, which lost 8 bases and 4 bases, there was a span of 11 bases. Germline CDR1 MGHDK, CDR2 SYGVNS. The length of the CDR3 is 12 residues. The CDR3 bases are TGTGCCAGCGCAGGGGATAGCACTGAAGCTTTCTTT. The encoded protein is CASAGDSTEAFF. The variable domain in full, with the rest retrieved from reference TRBV25-1 and TRBJ1-1, is EADIYQTPRYLVIGTGKKITLECSQTMGHDKMYWYQQDPGMELHLIHYSYGVNSTEKGDLSSESTVSRIRTEHFPLTLESARPSHTSQYLCASAGDSTEAFFGQGTRLTVV.

J is TRBJ2-3 and V is TRBV3-1 (or the pseudogene TRBV3-2); D is unclear. Between the trimmed V and J ends, which lost 4 bases and 5 bases, there was a span of 22 bases. The germline gives CDR1 LGHDT, CDR2 YNNKEL (reference sequence). This CDR3 contains 17 residues. The CDR3 sequence is CASSRHHPICLQDTQYF. The CDR3 DNA reads TGTGCCAGCAGCCGGCATCACCCCATTTGTCTGCAAGATACGCAGTATTTT.

The chain combines TRBV4-1 with TRBJ1-1, with D possibly TRBD1 on 5 matching bases. The CDR3 spans 16 residues. Germline assignment: CDR1 MGHRA and CDR2 YSYEKL. The germline V and J ends were trimmed by 0 bases and 3 bases, with 14 bases remaining between them. CDR3: CASSQEDWGGDTEAFF. The CDR3 coding sequence is TGCGCCAGCAGCCAAGAGGATTGGGGGGGTGACACTGAAGCTTTCTTT.

The rearrangement links TRBV6-2 or TRBV6-3 to TRBJ2-3; D is ambiguous. The germline V gene encodes CDR1 MNHEY and CDR2 SVGEGT. CDR3 size: 13 residues. Trimming left V 3 bases short and J 6 bases short, with 10 bases between. This CDR3 reads CASSYWYGDTQYF. DNA of the CDR3: TGTGCCAGCAGTTATTGGTACGGGGATACGCAGTATTTT.

The chain employs TRBV5-1 and TRBJ1-2; D is uncertain. The CDR3 loop spans 14 amino acids. Trimming pared 0 bases from V and 2 bases from J, leaving 8 bases between. Germline V gene data show CDR1 as SGHRS and CDR2 as YFSETQ. The CDR3 spells CASSLEAENYGYTF. The CDR3 DNA sequence: TGCGCCAGCAGCTTGGAAGCGGAGAACTATGGCTACACCTTC. The whole variable domain, remainder taken from reference TRBV5-1 and TRBJ1-2, is KAGVTQTPRYLIKTRGQQVTLSCSPISGHRSVSWYQQTPGQGLQFLFEYFSETQRNKGNFPGRFSGRQFSNSRSEMNVSTLELGDSALYLCASSLEAENYGYTFGSGTRLTVV.

The V and J genes are TRBV3-1 (or the pseudogene TRBV3-2) and TRBJ2-7, with D perhaps TRBD1 (5 bases). The CDR3 runs to 13 residues. Germline V gene data show CDR1 as LGHDT and CDR2 as YNNKEL (reference sequence). V lost 4 bases and J 2 bases, leaving 9 bases between the germline ends. CDR3 in DNA: TGTGCCAGCAGCCCCAGGGTGCCCTACGAGCAGTACTTC. Its protein product is CASSPRVPYEQYF.

The rearrangement joins TRBV9 to TRBJ1-1; D remains unclear. The CDR3 runs to 14 residues. The V and J ends lost 0 bases and 4 bases respectively, with 10 bases between them. CDR1 and CDR2 (germline): SGDLS, YYNGEE. DNA of the CDR3: TGTGCCAGCAGCGTAGTTGTGGGTACCACTGAAGCTTTCTTT. This sequence encodes CASSVVVGTTEAFF.

The J gene is TRBJ2-3, the V gene TRBV20-1; D unclear. The CDR3 spans 11 residues. V lost 6 bases and J 5 bases, leaving 9 bases between the germline ends. Germline lookup yields CDR1 DFQATT and CDR2 SNEGSKA (reference sequence). In DNA form, the CDR3 reads TGCAGTGCAAATCCACAAGATACGCAGTATTTT. This translates into CSANPQDTQYF.

The V and J genes are TRBV9 and TRBJ2-7; tentative D call: TRBD2 (6 bases). Germline V gives CDR1 SGDLS, CDR2 YYNGEE. V was pared by 2 bases and J by 2 bases, with 14 bases between. The CDR3 sequence is 15 residues long. The CDR3 region has the DNA TGTGCCAGCAGCGTGTCCGGGACTTCTACCTACGAGCAGTACTTC. Protein product: CASSVSGTSTYEQYF.

The V and J genes are TRBV18 and TRBJ1-5, with TRBD1 matching 7 bases. The CDR3 length is 16 residues. V gave up 6 bases and J gave up 9 bases; unmatched junction bases: 17. The germline gives CDR1 KGHSH, CDR2 LQKENI. CDR3 amino acids: CASSLQPGTVSGPQHF. The CDR3 bases are TGTGCCAGCTCGCTACAGCCTGGGACAGTCTCAGGGCCCCAGCATTTT.

The chain recombines TRBV5-4 with TRBJ1-5; tentatively, D is TRBD1 (6 bases). With 0 bases removed from V and 0 bases from J, the gap between germline ends came to 22 bases. CDR1 and CDR2 (germline): SGHNT, YYREEE (reference sequence). The CDR3 is 20 amino acids. The CDR3 DNA is TGTGCCAGCAGCTTGGGGAGGGGGGACGGGTGGGTTTATAGCAATCAGCCCCAGCATTTT. It encodes CASSLGRGDGWVYSNQPQHF.